This is a list of T cell receptor beta chains from one sample in a study of human T cells and chemical hapten exposure. Via MiXCR, TCRdb re-called the RACE reads, giving one row per CDR3 protein. The sample shows roughly 96,000 distinct CDR3 sequences, about 9% of them seen only once. This material consisted of whole blood, taken in connection with sensitization to the hapten diphenylcyclopropenone (DPC). Receptors were obtained from a woman aged 40-49 years with alopecia areata. Some clones in this sample may be carry-over from other donors' samples. Each CDR3 is given with its conserved first and last residue. The D gene is left open where the match is weak. Size tells how often a clone was seen (once, few, many) or the class of an expanded clone, and some rows leave it out.

J	size	D	V	DNA	CDR3
TRBJ2-2	NA	TRBD2	TRBV3-1	TGTGCCAGCAGCCGACGGACTAGCGGACCGAACACCGGGGAGCTGTTTTTT	CASSRRTSGPNTGELFF
TRBJ1-1	many	NA	TRBV7-9	TGTGCCAGCAGCTCCTGGTCTGAAGCTTTCTTT	CASSSWSEAFF
TRBJ1-5	NA	NA	TRBV6-5	TGTGCCAGCAAGATGACAGACAATAGCAATCAGCCCCAGCATTTT	CASKMTDNSNQPQHF
TRBJ1-2	NA	TRBD1	TRBV28	TGTGCCAGCAGACTTCTCACAGGGGGCACGGTCTATGGCTACACCTTC	CASRLLTGGTVYGYTF
TRBJ1-2	many	NA	TRBV9	TGTGCCAGCAGCGTTTCGTCGGATGCAGCTGGCTACACCTTC	CASSVSSDAAGYTF
TRBJ2-1	many	NA	TRBV29-1	TGCAGCGTTGACGGCCTACAAGGCAATGAGCAGTTCTTC	CSVDGLQGNEQFF
TRBJ2-3	many	NA	TRBV5-1	TGCGCCAGCAGCTTGGGTGTCCAGCGAAGTACAGATACGCAGTATTTT	CASSLGVQRSTDTQYF
TRBJ1-6	NA	NA	TRBV6-5	TGTGCCAGCAGTGCCCCTAGGACCGGCTGGGGAGTTAATTCACCCCTCCACTTT	CASSAPRTGWGVNSPLHF
TRBJ2-7	few	NA	TRBV6-5	TGTGCCAGCAGTTACTCATGGGATGACCGAAACTACGAGCAGTACTTC	CASSYSWDDRNYEQYF
TRBJ2-7	NA	NA	TRBV3-2	TGTGCCAGCAGCCCGACATCCGGGACTAGCGGGAGACCCTCAACTTACGAGCAGTACTTC	CASSPTSGTSGRPSTYEQYF
TRBJ2-5	many	TRBD2	TRBV3-1	TGTGCCAGCAGCCCACTGGGTAGCGGGAGAGAGACCCAGTACTTC	CASSPLGSGRETQYF
TRBJ2-2	NA	TRBD1	TRBV4-3	TGCGCCAGCAGCTACAACAGGGGGAACACCGGGGAGCTGTTTTTT	CASSYNRGNTGELFF
TRBJ2-1	many	NA	TRBV6-5	TGTGCCAGCCGAGGGGAGACCGAGCAGTTCTTC	CASRGETEQFF
TRBJ2-2	NA	NA	TRBV14	TGTGCCAGCAGCCAAGGATGGGAGAACACCGGGGAGCTGTTTTTT	CASSQGWENTGELFF
TRBJ1-2	few	NA	TRBV3-1	TGTGCCAGCAGCCAAACCGGTGGCACCGCTAACTATGGCTACACCTTC	CASSQTGGTANYGYTF
TRBJ2-7	NA	NA	TRBV4-1	TGCGCCAGCAGCCAAGCCGACAGTCTTCACTATGCCTACGAGCAGTACTTC	CASSQADSLHYAYEQYF
TRBJ2-5	few	NA	TRBV4-3	TGCGCCAGCAGCCAAGATATTGACAGATCGCGGACCCAGTACTTC	CASSQDIDRSRTQYF
TRBJ1-6	many	NA	TRBV2	TGTGCCAGCAGTGGGAGCAGTCCCCCGGCCTCCTTT	CASSGSSPPASF
TRBJ2-5	few	NA	TRBV29-1	TGCAGCGTTGAAATGGCAGCCTTTCAAGAGACCCAGTACTTC	CSVEMAAFQETQYF
TRBJ2-1	few	TRBD2	TRBV7-2	TGTGCCAGCAGTGGGATAGCGGGATCCTACAATGAGCAGTTCTTC	CASSGIAGSYNEQFF
TRBJ1-6	many	NA	TRBV27	TGTGCCAGCAGTTTAAACGGGGATAATTCACCCCTCCACTTT	CASSLNGDNSPLHF
TRBJ1-2	few	NA	TRBV28	TGTGCCAGCAGCCCGGGACGAAACTATGGCTACACCTTC	CASSPGRNYGYTF
TRBJ2-5	many	NA	TRBV6-6	TGTGCCAGCAAGGAGCAAGAGACCCAGTACTTC	CASKEQETQYF
TRBJ2-1	few	TRBD2	TRBV6-5	TGTGCCAGCAGTCGGACTGAGGGACTAGTCAATGAGCAGTTCTTC	CASSRTEGLVNEQFF
TRBJ2-5	NA	TRBD2	TRBV6-2/TRBV6-3	TGTGCCAGCAGTTACGGGCAGCGACTAGCGGGAGTCCAAGAGACCCAGTACTTC	CASSYGQRLAGVQETQYF
TRBJ2-5	many	NA	TRBV24-1	TGTGCCACCAGTGATTTGGTGGTTGAGACCCAGTACTTC	CATSDLVVETQYF
TRBJ1-1	many	TRBD1	TRBV3-1	TGTGCCAGCAGCCAAGGGACAGGGGGCAGCACTGAAGCTTTCTTT	CASSQGTGGSTEAFF
TRBJ1-6	few	NA	TRBV12-3/TRBV12-4	TGTGCCAGCAGTTTAGGAGACTATAATTCACCCCTCCACTTT	CASSLGDYNSPLHF
TRBJ1-6	many	TRBD1	TRBV4-2	TGTGCCAGCAGCCAAGAAAATCATAGGACAGGAAGTAATTCACCCCTCCACTTT	CASSQENHRTGSNSPLHF
TRBJ2-3	few	TRBD1	TRBV7-2	TGTGCCAGCAGCCCGGGACAGGGGGGCACAGATACGCAGTATTTT	CASSPGQGGTDTQYF
TRBJ1-1	few	TRBD1	TRBV29-1	TGCAGCTCTGACAGGGGGCCGAGGACTGAAGCTTTCTTT	CSSDRGPRTEAFF
TRBJ1-3	few	TRBD1	TRBV5-4	TGTGCCAGCAGCTCGTCGAGAGACAGGGGGGCTGGAAACACCATATATTTT	CASSSSRDRGAGNTIYF
TRBJ2-2	few	TRBD2	TRBV19	TGTGCCAGTAGTATAGATCAGCGGGGACCGCGCACCGGGGAGCTGTTTTTT	CASSIDQRGPRTGELFF
TRBJ2-7	NA	TRBD2	TRBV4-3	TGCGCCAGCAGCCAAGACGCGGGACGACTAGCGGGAGCTTTCTACGAGCAGTACTTC	CASSQDAGRLAGAFYEQYF
TRBJ1-6	NA	NA	TRBV1	TGCACCAGCAGCCGCAGCAGGGAGAGTTCACCCCTCCACTTT	CTSSRSRESSPLHF
TRBJ1-6	many	NA	TRBV7-2	TGTGCCAGCAGCTTAGATCGGTCACCCCTCCACTTT	CASSLDRSPLHF
TRBJ2-7	many	TRBD1	TRBV7-2	TGTGCCAGCAGCCGGGGACAGGGGGCAGAAGAGCAGTACTTC	CASSRGQGAEEQYF
TRBJ1-2	many	TRBD1	TRBV28	TGTGCCAGCAGTCCCACAGGGGGCTATGGCTACACCTTC	CASSPTGGYGYTF
TRBJ1-1	few	TRBD1	TRBV28	TGTGCCAGCAGTTCAAGCGCAGGGGGCGGGAATGAAGCTTTCTTT	CASSSSAGGGNEAFF
TRBJ1-2	many	NA	TRBV5-6	TGTGCCAGCAGCTTCCGAGCCAGTGATACCGTTAACTATGGCTACACCTTC	CASSFRASDTVNYGYTF
TRBJ2-1	few	NA	TRBV28	TGTGCCAGCAGCAAAACAGGGTATGAGCAGTTCTTC	CASSKTGYEQFF
TRBJ2-2	NA	TRBD1	TRBV7-6	TGTGCCAGCAGCCCGACGACAGGGACGAACACCGGGGAGCTGTTTTTT	CASSPTTGTNTGELFF
TRBJ1-2	few	NA	TRBV24-1	TGTGCCACCAGTCACACAGAGTATGGCTACACCTTC	CATSHTEYGYTF
TRBJ1-2	many	NA	TRBV1	TGCACCAGCAGCCAGCTCCTCATCCCCTCGACAGGGGGCGGGAATGGCTACACCTTC	CTSSQLLIPSTGGGNGYTF